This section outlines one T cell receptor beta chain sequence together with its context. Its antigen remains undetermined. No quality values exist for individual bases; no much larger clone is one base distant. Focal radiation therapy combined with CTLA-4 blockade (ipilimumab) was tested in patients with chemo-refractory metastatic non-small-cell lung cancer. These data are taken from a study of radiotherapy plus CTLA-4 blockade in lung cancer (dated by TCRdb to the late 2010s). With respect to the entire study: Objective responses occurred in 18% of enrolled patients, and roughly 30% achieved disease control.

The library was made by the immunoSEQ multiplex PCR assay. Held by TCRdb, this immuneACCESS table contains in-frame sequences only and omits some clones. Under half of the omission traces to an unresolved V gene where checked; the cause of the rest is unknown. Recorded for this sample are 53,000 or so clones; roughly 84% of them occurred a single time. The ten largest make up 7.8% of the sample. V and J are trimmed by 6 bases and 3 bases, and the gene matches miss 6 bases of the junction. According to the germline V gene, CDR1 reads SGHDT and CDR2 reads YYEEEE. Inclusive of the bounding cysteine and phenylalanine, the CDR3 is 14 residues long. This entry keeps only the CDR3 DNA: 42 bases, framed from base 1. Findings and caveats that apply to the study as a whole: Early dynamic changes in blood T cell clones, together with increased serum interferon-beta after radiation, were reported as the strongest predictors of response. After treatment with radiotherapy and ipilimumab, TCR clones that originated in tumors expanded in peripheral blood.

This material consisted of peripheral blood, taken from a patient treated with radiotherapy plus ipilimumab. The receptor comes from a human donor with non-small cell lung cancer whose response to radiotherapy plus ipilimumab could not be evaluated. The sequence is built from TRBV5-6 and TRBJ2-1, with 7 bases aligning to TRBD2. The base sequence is TGTGCCAGCACCATTTTAGCGGGCTACAATGAGCAGTTCTTC. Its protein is CASTILAGYNEQFF.